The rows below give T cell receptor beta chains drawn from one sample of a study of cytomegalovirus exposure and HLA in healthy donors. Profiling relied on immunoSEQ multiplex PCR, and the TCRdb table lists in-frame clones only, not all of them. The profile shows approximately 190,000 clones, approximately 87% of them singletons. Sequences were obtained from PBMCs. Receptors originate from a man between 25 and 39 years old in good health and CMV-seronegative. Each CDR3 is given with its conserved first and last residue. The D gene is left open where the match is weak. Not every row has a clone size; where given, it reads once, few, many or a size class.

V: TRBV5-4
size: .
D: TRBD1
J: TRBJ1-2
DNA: TGTGCCAGCAGCTTGGTGGGACAGGGTTATGGCTACACCTTC
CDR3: CASSLVGQGYGYTF

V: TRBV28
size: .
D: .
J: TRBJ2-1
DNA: TGTGCCAGCAGTTTACTCAGGGCTTCCTCCTACAATGAGCAGTTCTTC
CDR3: CASSLLRASSYNEQFF

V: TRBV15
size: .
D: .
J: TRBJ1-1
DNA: TGTGCCACCAGCAGGGACCCGGGACTTCCCGGCACTGAAGCTTTCTTT
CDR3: CATSRDPGLPGTEAFF

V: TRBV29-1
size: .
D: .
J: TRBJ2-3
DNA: TGCAGCGTTGCAGGGGAGGGGGATACGCAGTATTTT
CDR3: CSVAGEGDTQYF

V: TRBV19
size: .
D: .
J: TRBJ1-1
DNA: TGTGCCAGTAGTATTCCGGGGGACACTGAAGCTTTCTTT
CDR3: CASSIPGDTEAFF

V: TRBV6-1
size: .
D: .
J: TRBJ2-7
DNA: TGTGCCAGCAGTGAGACAGGAAGCTACGAGCAGTACTTC
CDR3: CASSETGSYEQYF

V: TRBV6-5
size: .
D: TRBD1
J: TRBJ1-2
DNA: TGTGCCAGCAGTCGACAGGGCGGTGGCTACACCTTC
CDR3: CASSRQGGGYTF

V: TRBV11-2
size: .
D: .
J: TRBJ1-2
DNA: TGTGCCAGCACCCAGGACAGAACTGCTAACTATGGCTACACCTTC
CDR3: CASTQDRTANYGYTF

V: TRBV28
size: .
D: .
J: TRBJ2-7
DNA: TGTGCCAGCAATTTATGGGCAGGGGCCGACGCCACTTACGAGCAGTACTTC
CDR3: CASNLWAGADATYEQYF

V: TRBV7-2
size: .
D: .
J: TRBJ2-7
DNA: TGTGCCAGCAGCGCAGGGCACTTCTACGAGCAGTACTTC
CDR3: CASSAGHFYEQYF

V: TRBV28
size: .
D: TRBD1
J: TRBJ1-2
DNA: TGTGCCAGCAGTTTGGAAGGGACAGGTTTCTATGGCTACACCTTC
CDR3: CASSLEGTGFYGYTF

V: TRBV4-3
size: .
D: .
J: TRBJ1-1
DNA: TGCGCCAGCAGCCAAGATTTCATACAGGGTTCGTCCGAAGCTTTCTTT
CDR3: CASSQDFIQGSSEAFF

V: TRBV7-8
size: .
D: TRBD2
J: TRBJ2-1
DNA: TGTGCCAGCAGCTTCGGGACTAGCGGGTTCTATGAGCAGTTCTTC
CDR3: CASSFGTSGFYEQFF

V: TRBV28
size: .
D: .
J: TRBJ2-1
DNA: TGTGCCAGCAGTTTATACCCCGCGCTTTCAGGGGTATACAATGAGCAGTTCTTC
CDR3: CASSLYPALSGVYNEQFF

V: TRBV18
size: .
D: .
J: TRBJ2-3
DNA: TGTGCCAGCTCACCAGGGCTGAACACAGATACGCAGTATTTT
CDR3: CASSPGLNTDTQYF

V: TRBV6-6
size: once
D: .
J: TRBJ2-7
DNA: TGTGCCAGCAGACCCAGGGTTAGTAACGAGCAGTACTTC
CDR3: CASRPRVSNEQYF

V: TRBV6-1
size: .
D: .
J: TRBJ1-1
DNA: TGTGCCAGCGTCTACACTGAAGCTTTCTTT
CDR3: CASVYTEAFF

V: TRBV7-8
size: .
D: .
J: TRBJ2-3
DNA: TGTGCCAGCAGCTTAGCCGGTATCACAGATACGCAGTATTTT
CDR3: CASSLAGITDTQYF

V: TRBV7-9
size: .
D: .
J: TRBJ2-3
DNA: TGTGCCAGCAGCGACTCGGGTGGCCCCACAGATACGCAGTATTTT
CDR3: CASSDSGGPTDTQYF

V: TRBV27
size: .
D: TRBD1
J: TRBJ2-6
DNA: TGTGCCAGCAGTCCCTTAAGGCCGGGCAGGGGGTCGGCTGGGGCCAACGTCCTGACTTTC
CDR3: CASSPLRPGRGSAGANVLTF

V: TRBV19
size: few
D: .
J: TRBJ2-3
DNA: TGTGCCAGTGGCGGGTCCCTCACAGATACGCAGTATTTT
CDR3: CASGGSLTDTQYF

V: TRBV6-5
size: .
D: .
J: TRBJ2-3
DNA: TGTGCCAGCAGTTACCCCAGTGGAGCGCAGTATTTT
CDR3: CASSYPSGAQYF

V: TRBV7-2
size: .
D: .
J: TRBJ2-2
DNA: TGTGCCAGCAGCATGGACTATTTCGAGCTGTTTTTT
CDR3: CASSMDYFELFF